The clone carrying this TCR beta chain was seen just once. As handled by the study authors: The assay estimated nucleated cells by amplifying reference gene primers. The method was immunoSEQ multiplex PCR; TCRdb's version includes in-frame clones alone and lacks a portion of them. The DNA gave D and trimming, while V, J and clone size come from that table. In the table there are about 200,000 clones, 65% to 80% of which are singletons. This record belongs to a study of blood T cell repertoires in COVID-19. Overall study context: Acute and convalescent COVID-19 specimens originated in the United States, Italy and Spain. T cells, B-cell-depleted T cells, or PBMCs provided the cDNA or gDNA that served as material.

CDR3 length equals 13 residues. Germline V CDR1 and CDR2: LNHDA, SQIVND (reference sequence). V dropped 6 bases and J dropped 4; count of bases not matched to a gene: 4. The chain has TRBV19 and TRBJ2-5; 8 bases map to TRBD2. Input material: peripheral blood. The receptor's source is a man aged 45-65 years who had recovered from COVID-19. CDR3 protein: CASRMAGGETQYF. CDR3 bases: TGTGCCAGTAGGATGGCGGGAGGAGAGACCCAGTACTTC.